The 26 T cell receptor beta chains given below trace back to one sample, sequenced in a study of T cell repertoires in cytomegalovirus infection. Their specific antigens are unknown. MiXCR, applied by TCRdb to the reads, yields one record per CDR3 protein. The sample has hundreds of thousands of distinct CDR3 sequences; approximately 32% are singletons. The specimen was cultured CD8+ T cells from PBMCs, collected from culture after CMV antigen stimulation. The source of these receptors is a human donor in good health (CMV status not recorded). Some clones in this sample may be carry-over from other donors' samples.

This clonotype has at least ten counts. The genes are TRBV6-6 and TRBJ1-2; 10 bases line up with TRBD1. Trimming at V came to 4 bases and at J to 8 bases, leaving 10 bases not matched to a gene. The germline V gene encodes CDR1 MNHNY and CDR2 SVGAGI (reference sequence). The length of the CDR3 is 15 residues. DNA for the CDR3: TGTGCCAGCAGTTCCCCCCGGGACAGGGGAGGCGGCTACACCTTC. It encodes CASSSPRDRGGGYTF.

V usage is TRBV19 and J usage is TRBJ2-2, with D tentatively TRBD2 (5 bases). Germline V gene sequence: CDR1 LNHDA, CDR2 SQIVND (reference sequence). The CDR3 contains 15 residues. With 7 bases removed from V and 0 bases from J, the gap between germline ends came to 12 bases. The DNA for the CDR3 is TGTGCCAGTATGAGGGTGTTCCCGAACACCGGGGAGCTGTTTTTT. This codes for CASMRVFPNTGELFF.

V and J are TRBV4-1 and TRBJ2-1; 10 bases are shared with TRBD1. The CDR3 extends over 16 amino acids. Germline CDR1 is MGHRA and CDR2 is YSYEKL. V gave up 6 bases and J gave up 3 bases; unmatched junction bases: 8. DNA of the CDR3: TGCGCCAGCAGGCCTACGACAGGGGGCAACTACAATGAGCAGTTCTTC. This sequence encodes CASRPTTGGNYNEQFF.

The chain carries TRBV20-1 and TRBJ2-7; D remains unclear. V gave up 1 base and J gave up 0 bases, with 13 bases separating them. Germline V lookup: CDR1 DFQATT, CDR2 SNEGSKA (reference sequence). CDR3 size: 15 residues. CDR3 amino acids: CSARVSQISSYEQYV. DNA of the CDR3: TGCAGTGCTAGAGTCAGCCAGATCAGCTCCTACGAGCAGTACGTC.

This chain uses TRBV20-1 with TRBJ2-7; maybe TRBD1 (6 bases). Germline CDR1 reads DFQATT; CDR2 reads SNEGSKA (reference sequence). Trimming took off 6 bases at V and 0 bases at J, with 12 bases between the two ends. The CDR3 is 13 amino acids. The DNA of the CDR3 is TGCAGTGCAAGAACAGGGACCTCCTACGAGCAGTACTTC. It specifies CSARTGTSYEQYF.

Ten or more counts support this clonotype. This chain links TRBV7-6 with TRBJ2-1; D is perhaps TRBD2 (6 bases). Trimming removed 0 bases from V and 7 bases from J, with 10 bases in between. The CDR3 has 14 amino acids. Germline-derived CDR1 and CDR2 are SGHVS and FNYEAQ. CDR3 coding DNA: TGTGCCAGCAGCTTAGCGGGGGGACCTAATGAGCAGTTCTTC. This translates into CASSLAGGPNEQFF.

This clonotype was seen only a few times. This rearrangement joins TRBV7-9 to TRBJ2-1, with TRBD2 matching 12 bases. The CDR3 contains 18 residues. Germline CDR1 is SEHNR and CDR2 is FQNEAQ (reference sequence). V lost 4 bases, J lost 3 bases, and 10 bases stayed unmatched. CDR3 loop: CASSSAASGGANYNEQFF. The CDR3 DNA is TGTGCCAGCAGCTCAGCGGCTAGCGGGGGGGCCAACTACAATGAGCAGTTCTTC.

This clonotype was counted a few times. The chain is built from TRBV6-2 or TRBV6-3 and TRBJ2-1; 8 bases match TRBD1. Germline values: CDR1 MNHEY, CDR2 SVGEGT. J was trimmed by 4 bases and V by 2 bases; bases with no gene match: 4. CDR3 size: 15 residues. The CDR3 nucleotides read TGTGCCAGCAGTTACCCGGGACAGGCATACAATGAGCAGTTCTTC. This sequence encodes CASSYPGQAYNEQFF.

This chain uses TRBV7-8 with TRBJ2-7, with a tentative D call TRBD2 (5 bases). This CDR3 has 14 amino acids. Between the trimmed V and J ends, which lost 5 bases and 9 bases, there was a span of 20 bases. CDR1 SGHVS and CDR2 FQNEAQ come from the germline V gene. The CDR3 sequence: CASSLRASWETQYF. As DNA, the CDR3 is TGTGCCAGCAGCCTCCGAGCGTCTTGGGAGACGCAGTACTTC.

This sequence joins TRBV28 and TRBJ1-1; no firm D call. CDR1 is MDHEN and CDR2 is SYDVKM in the germline V gene. This CDR3 region has 15 residues. The V end was cut by 6 bases, the J end by 2 bases, with 16 bases between. The CDR3 coding sequence is TGTGCCAGCAGGCCCGGTTGGGAAGGAAACACTGAAGCTTTCTTT. This gives the protein CASRPGWEGNTEAFF.

The genes are TRBV6-6 and TRBJ2-6; D possibly matches TRBD1 or TRBD2 (6 bases each). This CDR3 is built from 18 residues. Germline V lookup: CDR1 MNHNY, CDR2 SVGAGI (reference sequence). Between the trimmed V and J ends, which lost 7 bases and 0 bases, there was a span of 19 bases. The CDR3 nucleotides are TGTGCCAGCATCAGAATCGGGGGCCTGAGCTCTGGGGCCAACGTCCTGACTTTC. As protein: CASIRIGGLSSGANVLTF.

The chain has TRBV10-3 and TRBJ2-1; D is uncertain. The CDR3 contains 13 residues. V was trimmed by 2 bases and J by 5 bases, leaving 7 bases between them. Looked up from germline, CDR1 is ENHRY and CDR2 is SYGVKD. The CDR3 nucleotides read TGTGCCATCAGTGAGCTCAATAACAATGAGCAGTTCTTC. Translation: CAISELNNNEQFF.

The gene calls are TRBV20-1 and TRBJ2-7; 7 bases are a match to TRBD1. Germline V lookup: CDR1 DFQATT, CDR2 SNEGSKA (reference sequence). J lost 2 bases, V lost 1 base, and 5 bases had no gene match. CDR3 length equals 14 residues. In nucleotides, the CDR3 is TGCAGTGCTAGAGGTTTCGACAGGGCCTACGAGCAGTACGTC. This gives the protein CSARGFDRAYEQYV.

This clonotype has more than one count but fewer than ten. V usage is TRBV12-3 or TRBV12-4 and J usage is TRBJ1-5; D is unclear. This CDR3 comprises 19 residues. V gave up 3 bases and J gave up 0 bases, with 21 bases separating them. The CDR3 DNA is TGTGCCAGCAGTTTCGAGACCGAGTCAAAAACCTATAGCAATCAGCCCCAGCATTTT. Residues: CASSFETESKTYSNQPQHF.

This clonotype was recorded a few times. V is TRBV28 and J is TRBJ2-2, with 8 bases fitting TRBD1. Germline trimming cut 3 bases from V and 4 bases from J; bases unmatched to any gene: 4. There are 15 residues in the CDR3. Germline values: CDR1 MDHEN, CDR2 SYDVKM. The CDR3 here is CASSFPGGSTGELFF. CDR3 in DNA: TGTGCCAGCAGTTTCCCAGGGGGCAGCACCGGGGAGCTGTTTTTT.

The J gene is TRBJ1-6, the V gene TRBV27; no clear D gene. The CDR3 runs to 15 residues. CDR1 is MNHEY, CDR2 SMNVEV, per germline (reference sequence). V lost 4 bases to trimming and J lost 2 bases, with 9 bases between them. The CDR3 DNA follows: TGTGCCAGCAGTTGGCAGGTGCCCTATAATTCACCCCTCCACTTT. The encoded protein is CASSWQVPYNSPLHF.

This clonotype was observed a few times. This chain links TRBV7-9 with TRBJ1-1; D remains ambiguous. Germline CDR1 is SEHNR and CDR2 is FQNEAQ (reference sequence). CDR3 length: 14 amino acids. Trimming shortened V by 5 bases and J by 4 bases, and 14 bases separated the two germline ends. The DNA of the CDR3 is TGTGCCAGCAGCCAAGGCGGGCCGGGCACTGAAGCTTTCTTT. This gives the protein CASSQGGPGTEAFF.

This chain connects TRBV7-3 to TRBJ2-2; TRBD1 matches 8 bases. The CDR3 runs to 16 residues. V lost 4 bases and J lost 3; bases outside the gene matches: 7. The V gene's germline CDR1 is SGHTA and CDR2 FQGTGA. The CDR3 DNA reads TGTGCCAGCAGCTCAATTCGACAGGGGTACACCGGGGAGCTGTTTTTT. Its protein is CASSSIRQGYTGELFF.

This clonotype was seen more than once but under ten times. The CDR3 region has the DNA TGTGCCATCAGTGAGTCAGGACCGGATGAGCAGTTCTTC. The encoded protein is CAISESGPDEQFF. J is TRBJ2-1 and V is TRBV10-3; D uncertain. The CDR3 length is 13 residues. V was pared by 0 bases and J by 8 bases, with 8 bases between. The germline V gene encodes CDR1 ENHRY and CDR2 SYGVKD.

The V gene is TRBV12-3 or TRBV12-4, the J gene TRBJ1-6; no reliable D call. This CDR3 has 16 residues. The V and J ends lost 1 base and 0 bases respectively, with 7 bases between them. The CDR3 loop reads CASSLGQASYNSPLHF. CDR3 nucleotides: TGTGCCAGCAGTTTAGGCCAGGCCTCCTATAATTCACCCCTCCACTTT.

This clonotype was observed once. V is TRBV27 and J is TRBJ2-1; D unclear. Germline lookup yields CDR1 MNHEY and CDR2 SMNVEV (reference sequence). Trimming took off 6 bases at V and 0 bases at J, with 21 bases between the two ends. The CDR3 is 18 residues long. The CDR3 DNA sequence: TGTGCCAGCAGAACTACCCCCGGAGCATCTGGCTCCTACAATGAGCAGTTCTTC. Amino acids: CASRTTPGASGSYNEQFF.

This clonotype was picked up a small number of times. CDR3: CSARDKGDEKLFF. The CDR3 nucleotides read TGCAGTGCTAGAGATAAGGGGGATGAAAAACTGTTTTTT. The chain is built from TRBV20-1 and TRBJ1-4; D is perhaps TRBD1 (6 bases). V lost 0 bases and J 6 bases, leaving 8 bases between the germline ends. The CDR3 has 13 residues. Germline loops: CDR1 DFQATT, CDR2 SNEGSKA (reference sequence).

The chain has TRBV6-1 and TRBJ2-5; D is perhaps TRBD2 (5 bases). V shed 8 bases and J shed 1 base, with 14 bases lying between them. Germline lookup yields CDR1 MNHNS and CDR2 SASEGT. The CDR3 covers 14 residues. The CDR3 protein is CASGIPGIQETQYF. The DNA for the CDR3 is TGTGCCAGCGGAATCCCGGGGATCCAAGAGACCCAGTACTTC.

The CDR3 sequence is CATSDSGPNAELFF. The CDR3 bases are TGTGCCACCAGTGATTCGGGACCCAACGCGGAGCTGTTTTTT. The rearrangement links TRBV24-1 to TRBJ2-2, with D tentatively TRBD1 or TRBD2 (5 bases each). Germline-derived CDR1 and CDR2 are KGHDR and SFDVKD. The CDR3 sequence is 14 residues long. V was clipped by 2 bases and J by 10 bases, with 13 bases between them.

The chain links TRBV27 to TRBJ1-2; maybe TRBD1 (5 bases). Looked up from germline, CDR1 is MNHEY and CDR2 is SMNVEV (reference sequence). The CDR3 consists of 15 residues. The V and J ends lost 4 bases and 4 bases respectively, with 16 bases between them. This CDR3 reads CASSSTRTPSYGYTF. CDR3 nucleotide sequence: TGTGCCAGCAGTTCCACCCGGACACCATCCTATGGCTACACCTTC.

The chain is built from TRBV24-1 and TRBJ2-3, with 10 bases aligning to TRBD1. Germline V gene data show CDR1 as KGHDR and CDR2 as SFDVKD. There are 16 residues in the CDR3. V was clipped by 4 bases and J by 2 bases; unmatched bases: 5. CDR3 sequence reads: CATSDTGQGVTDTQYF. For the CDR3, the DNA is TGTGCCACCAGTGACACCGGACAGGGGGTCACAGATACGCAGTATTTT.